This entry describes one TCR beta chain. Its target is unknown. The record originates from a study of Tregs in tolerant kidney transplant recipients. Findings and caveats of the study: Nucleotide sequences could not be compared across some patients' samples due to primer changes. No direct test of biological reproducibility was done here. In tolerant patients, donor-specific Tregs outgrew total Tregs, suggesting antigen-driven expansion. Expanding Tregs on activated donor B cells appeared to best identify donor-specific TCRbeta clones.

With 5 bases removed from V and 7 bases from J, the gap between germline ends came to 14 bases. CDR1 is SGHRS, CDR2 YFSETQ, per germline. This CDR3 is 13 amino acids long. Data came from immunoSEQ multiplex PCR; TCRdb stores just in-frame clones and leaves some out. The sample holds about 77,000 clones; nearly 98% are singletons and the top ten take 0.56%. This material consisted of CD4+ T cells from blood, taken before the transplant. This receptor was taken from a human donor who received a combined kidney and bone marrow transplant. The chain recombines TRBV5-1 with TRBJ2-3, with D tentatively TRBD1 (6 bases). This chain's CDR3 is CASSEGGANTQYF. DNA for the CDR3: TGCGCCAGCAGTGAAGGGGGAGCAAATACGCAGTATTTT.